This TCR beta chain was documented in a study of cytomegalovirus exposure and HLA in healthy donors. For the study at large: The roughly 130 validation repertoires used the same platform as the roughly 700 first-cohort repertoires (as reported by a later analysis).

Of note for this clone: The target antigen is unknown.

The donors were part of the roughly 120-subject validation cohort, which stood apart from the roughly 730-subject first cohort. This CDR3 has 14 residues. CDR1 and CDR2 (germline): SEHNR, FQNEAQ (reference sequence). V was cut by 5 bases and J by 2 bases, with 12 bases left in between. Notes on the study in general: Cytomegalovirus-associated TCR beta chains were listed, numbering some 170.

Data came from immunoSEQ multiplex PCR; TCRdb stores just in-frame clones and leaves some out. Of more than 300,000 clones in the sample, 86% were seen once. The sample comprised PBMCs. The V gene is TRBV7-9, the J gene TRBJ2-5, with D possibly being TRBD1 (6 bases). The source of this sequence is a woman aged 18-29 years in good health and CMV-seronegative. The CDR3 sequence is CASSIRGGQETQYF. DNA of the CDR3: TGTGCCAGCAGCATCAGGGGCGGGCAAGAGACCCAGTACTTC.